This TCR beta chain was profiled in a study of PD-L1 blockade in urothelial cancer. As for the study in general: Patients, treated from about 2014 onward, received atezolizumab 1,200 mg intravenously every 3 weeks. Prior chemotherapy regimens per patient numbered 0 to 3. Samples came from 3 weeks, at the second dose, and 6 weeks into treatment.

The assay was immunoSEQ multiplex PCR, and TCRdb's table has in-frame clones only and misses some. The sample lists 37,000 or so clones; around 82% were seen once. The length of the CDR3 is 16 residues. Germline values: CDR1 SGHTA, CDR2 FQGTGA. Trimming took 5 bases from V and 5 from J; bases not matched to a gene: 10. The sample's time point: pretreatment peripheral blood. The J gene is TRBJ2-2, the V gene TRBV7-3; 8 positions agree with TRBD2. Sample: PBMCs, taken around atezolizumab (anti-PD-L1) treatment. This receptor was obtained from a man between 60 and 75 years old with urothelial cancer. Written as DNA, the CDR3 is TGTGCCAGCAGCATCTTAAGCGGGAGAAATACCGGGGAGCTGTTTTTT. It yields the protein CASSILSGRNTGELFF.